The entry that follows covers one TCR beta chain sequence. Its antigen remains unidentified. No base quality information exists; no much larger clone differs at one position. The sample comes from a study of PD-L1 blockade in urothelial cancer (dated by TCRdb to between 2016 and 2019). In terms of the full investigation: Every patient began therapy in about 2014 and was given atezolizumab 1,200 mg intravenously every 3 weeks. Durable clinical benefit was defined as a progression-free survival longer than 6 months, and TCR features were additionally tested against progression-free survival and overall survival. Blood samples were analyzed 3 weeks after the start of treatment (second dose) and 6 weeks after the start of treatment. Pretreatment tumor samples, along with matched peripheral blood serially collected before and after atezolizumab treatment, were subjected to TCR sequencing. In the same patients, whole exome sequencing and RNA sequencing of pretreatment tumors were performed in addition to TCR sequencing. Pretreatment blood TCR-seq was available for about 27 patients, at least one posttreatment blood collection was obtained for some 24 patients, and tumor TCR-seq was available for some 24 patients. Twenty-five of 29 patients were identified as males with urothelial cancer of bladder origin, and a prior smoking history was reported by 18 of 29 patients. Blood samples gave a median of around 140,000 T cells and approximately 80,000 unique TCRs, with a median clonality of 0.080. Ten or so patients reached durable clinical benefit, while some 19 patients did not. The study, an exploratory multi-omic analysis, examined somatic, immune and clinical correlates of response to PD-L1 blockade with atezolizumab in urothelial cancer. Patients had an ECOG performance status of 0 or 1 and had received between 0 and 3 prior chemotherapy regimens.

V drops 0 bases and J drops 1 base, leaving 6 bases in between. According to the germline V gene, CDR1 reads SGHRS and CDR2 reads YFSETQ. CDR3 length: 14 amino acids, cysteine to phenylalanine. Only the CDR3 DNA stays, 42 bases, in frame from base 1. Synthetic TCR analog templates were spiked into each PCR to estimate absolute template abundance from read counts. The immunoSEQ assay used bias-controlled V and J gene primers to amplify TCRbeta CDR3 regions from genomic DNA. Rearranged TCRbeta segments were sequenced at approximately 20X coverage. Per the source publication's procedure: Clustering was used to correct sequencing errors, and CDR3s were annotated against IMGT so that V, D and J genes could be assigned. Only productive TCRbeta rearrangements were used in downstream analyses, excluding out-of-frame or stop-codon sequences. Clonality was calculated as one minus the Shannon entropy normalized by the log of the number of unique productive sequences. Fisher's exact test with Benjamini-Hochberg correction, using a cutoff of adjusted p below 0.01, was how clones that differed between time points or between blood and tumor were identified. Held by TCRdb, this immuneACCESS table contains in-frame sequences only and omits some clones. Under half of the omission traces to an unresolved V gene where checked; the cause of the rest is unknown. V, J and clone size derive from that table, while D and trimming were established from the DNA sequence. The sample table lists around 70,000 clones, roughly 90% of them with a count of one. The biggest ten clones account for roughly 4.7% of the sample.

In the paper's terms, the time point label means: pretreatment peripheral blood. The cohort comprised approximately 30 patients with locally advanced or metastatic urothelial carcinoma treated at Memorial Sloan Kettering on a trial protocol. Peripheral blood mononuclear cells were collected pretreatment and during treatment, with between 1 and 8 total time points obtained per patient. The Qiagen DNeasy Blood extraction kit was used to purify genomic DNA from total PBMCs and tumor samples. PBMCs were collected pretreatment and during treatment, and were isolated and stored as previously described. Study-wide conclusions, independent of this receptor: Greater expansion of tumor-associated TCR clones in peripheral blood 3 weeks after the start of treatment was observed in patients with durable benefit (n of about 21, p = 0.022). Improved progression-free and overall survival was associated with having pretreatment peripheral blood TCR clonality below the median. Because the sample size was small (n ≈ 27) and many exploratory analyses were performed, the results are intended to be hypothesis-generating.

This specimen consisted of PBMCs, obtained around atezolizumab (anti-PD-L1) treatment. Recombination joined TRBV5-1 with TRBJ2-3; no confident D gene assignment can be made. This receptor was taken from a man between 65 and 85 years old with urothelial cancer. The CDR3 protein sequence reads: CASSLATGTDTQYF. The nucleotides are TGCGCCAGCAGCTTGGCCACAGGCACAGATACGCAGTATTTT.